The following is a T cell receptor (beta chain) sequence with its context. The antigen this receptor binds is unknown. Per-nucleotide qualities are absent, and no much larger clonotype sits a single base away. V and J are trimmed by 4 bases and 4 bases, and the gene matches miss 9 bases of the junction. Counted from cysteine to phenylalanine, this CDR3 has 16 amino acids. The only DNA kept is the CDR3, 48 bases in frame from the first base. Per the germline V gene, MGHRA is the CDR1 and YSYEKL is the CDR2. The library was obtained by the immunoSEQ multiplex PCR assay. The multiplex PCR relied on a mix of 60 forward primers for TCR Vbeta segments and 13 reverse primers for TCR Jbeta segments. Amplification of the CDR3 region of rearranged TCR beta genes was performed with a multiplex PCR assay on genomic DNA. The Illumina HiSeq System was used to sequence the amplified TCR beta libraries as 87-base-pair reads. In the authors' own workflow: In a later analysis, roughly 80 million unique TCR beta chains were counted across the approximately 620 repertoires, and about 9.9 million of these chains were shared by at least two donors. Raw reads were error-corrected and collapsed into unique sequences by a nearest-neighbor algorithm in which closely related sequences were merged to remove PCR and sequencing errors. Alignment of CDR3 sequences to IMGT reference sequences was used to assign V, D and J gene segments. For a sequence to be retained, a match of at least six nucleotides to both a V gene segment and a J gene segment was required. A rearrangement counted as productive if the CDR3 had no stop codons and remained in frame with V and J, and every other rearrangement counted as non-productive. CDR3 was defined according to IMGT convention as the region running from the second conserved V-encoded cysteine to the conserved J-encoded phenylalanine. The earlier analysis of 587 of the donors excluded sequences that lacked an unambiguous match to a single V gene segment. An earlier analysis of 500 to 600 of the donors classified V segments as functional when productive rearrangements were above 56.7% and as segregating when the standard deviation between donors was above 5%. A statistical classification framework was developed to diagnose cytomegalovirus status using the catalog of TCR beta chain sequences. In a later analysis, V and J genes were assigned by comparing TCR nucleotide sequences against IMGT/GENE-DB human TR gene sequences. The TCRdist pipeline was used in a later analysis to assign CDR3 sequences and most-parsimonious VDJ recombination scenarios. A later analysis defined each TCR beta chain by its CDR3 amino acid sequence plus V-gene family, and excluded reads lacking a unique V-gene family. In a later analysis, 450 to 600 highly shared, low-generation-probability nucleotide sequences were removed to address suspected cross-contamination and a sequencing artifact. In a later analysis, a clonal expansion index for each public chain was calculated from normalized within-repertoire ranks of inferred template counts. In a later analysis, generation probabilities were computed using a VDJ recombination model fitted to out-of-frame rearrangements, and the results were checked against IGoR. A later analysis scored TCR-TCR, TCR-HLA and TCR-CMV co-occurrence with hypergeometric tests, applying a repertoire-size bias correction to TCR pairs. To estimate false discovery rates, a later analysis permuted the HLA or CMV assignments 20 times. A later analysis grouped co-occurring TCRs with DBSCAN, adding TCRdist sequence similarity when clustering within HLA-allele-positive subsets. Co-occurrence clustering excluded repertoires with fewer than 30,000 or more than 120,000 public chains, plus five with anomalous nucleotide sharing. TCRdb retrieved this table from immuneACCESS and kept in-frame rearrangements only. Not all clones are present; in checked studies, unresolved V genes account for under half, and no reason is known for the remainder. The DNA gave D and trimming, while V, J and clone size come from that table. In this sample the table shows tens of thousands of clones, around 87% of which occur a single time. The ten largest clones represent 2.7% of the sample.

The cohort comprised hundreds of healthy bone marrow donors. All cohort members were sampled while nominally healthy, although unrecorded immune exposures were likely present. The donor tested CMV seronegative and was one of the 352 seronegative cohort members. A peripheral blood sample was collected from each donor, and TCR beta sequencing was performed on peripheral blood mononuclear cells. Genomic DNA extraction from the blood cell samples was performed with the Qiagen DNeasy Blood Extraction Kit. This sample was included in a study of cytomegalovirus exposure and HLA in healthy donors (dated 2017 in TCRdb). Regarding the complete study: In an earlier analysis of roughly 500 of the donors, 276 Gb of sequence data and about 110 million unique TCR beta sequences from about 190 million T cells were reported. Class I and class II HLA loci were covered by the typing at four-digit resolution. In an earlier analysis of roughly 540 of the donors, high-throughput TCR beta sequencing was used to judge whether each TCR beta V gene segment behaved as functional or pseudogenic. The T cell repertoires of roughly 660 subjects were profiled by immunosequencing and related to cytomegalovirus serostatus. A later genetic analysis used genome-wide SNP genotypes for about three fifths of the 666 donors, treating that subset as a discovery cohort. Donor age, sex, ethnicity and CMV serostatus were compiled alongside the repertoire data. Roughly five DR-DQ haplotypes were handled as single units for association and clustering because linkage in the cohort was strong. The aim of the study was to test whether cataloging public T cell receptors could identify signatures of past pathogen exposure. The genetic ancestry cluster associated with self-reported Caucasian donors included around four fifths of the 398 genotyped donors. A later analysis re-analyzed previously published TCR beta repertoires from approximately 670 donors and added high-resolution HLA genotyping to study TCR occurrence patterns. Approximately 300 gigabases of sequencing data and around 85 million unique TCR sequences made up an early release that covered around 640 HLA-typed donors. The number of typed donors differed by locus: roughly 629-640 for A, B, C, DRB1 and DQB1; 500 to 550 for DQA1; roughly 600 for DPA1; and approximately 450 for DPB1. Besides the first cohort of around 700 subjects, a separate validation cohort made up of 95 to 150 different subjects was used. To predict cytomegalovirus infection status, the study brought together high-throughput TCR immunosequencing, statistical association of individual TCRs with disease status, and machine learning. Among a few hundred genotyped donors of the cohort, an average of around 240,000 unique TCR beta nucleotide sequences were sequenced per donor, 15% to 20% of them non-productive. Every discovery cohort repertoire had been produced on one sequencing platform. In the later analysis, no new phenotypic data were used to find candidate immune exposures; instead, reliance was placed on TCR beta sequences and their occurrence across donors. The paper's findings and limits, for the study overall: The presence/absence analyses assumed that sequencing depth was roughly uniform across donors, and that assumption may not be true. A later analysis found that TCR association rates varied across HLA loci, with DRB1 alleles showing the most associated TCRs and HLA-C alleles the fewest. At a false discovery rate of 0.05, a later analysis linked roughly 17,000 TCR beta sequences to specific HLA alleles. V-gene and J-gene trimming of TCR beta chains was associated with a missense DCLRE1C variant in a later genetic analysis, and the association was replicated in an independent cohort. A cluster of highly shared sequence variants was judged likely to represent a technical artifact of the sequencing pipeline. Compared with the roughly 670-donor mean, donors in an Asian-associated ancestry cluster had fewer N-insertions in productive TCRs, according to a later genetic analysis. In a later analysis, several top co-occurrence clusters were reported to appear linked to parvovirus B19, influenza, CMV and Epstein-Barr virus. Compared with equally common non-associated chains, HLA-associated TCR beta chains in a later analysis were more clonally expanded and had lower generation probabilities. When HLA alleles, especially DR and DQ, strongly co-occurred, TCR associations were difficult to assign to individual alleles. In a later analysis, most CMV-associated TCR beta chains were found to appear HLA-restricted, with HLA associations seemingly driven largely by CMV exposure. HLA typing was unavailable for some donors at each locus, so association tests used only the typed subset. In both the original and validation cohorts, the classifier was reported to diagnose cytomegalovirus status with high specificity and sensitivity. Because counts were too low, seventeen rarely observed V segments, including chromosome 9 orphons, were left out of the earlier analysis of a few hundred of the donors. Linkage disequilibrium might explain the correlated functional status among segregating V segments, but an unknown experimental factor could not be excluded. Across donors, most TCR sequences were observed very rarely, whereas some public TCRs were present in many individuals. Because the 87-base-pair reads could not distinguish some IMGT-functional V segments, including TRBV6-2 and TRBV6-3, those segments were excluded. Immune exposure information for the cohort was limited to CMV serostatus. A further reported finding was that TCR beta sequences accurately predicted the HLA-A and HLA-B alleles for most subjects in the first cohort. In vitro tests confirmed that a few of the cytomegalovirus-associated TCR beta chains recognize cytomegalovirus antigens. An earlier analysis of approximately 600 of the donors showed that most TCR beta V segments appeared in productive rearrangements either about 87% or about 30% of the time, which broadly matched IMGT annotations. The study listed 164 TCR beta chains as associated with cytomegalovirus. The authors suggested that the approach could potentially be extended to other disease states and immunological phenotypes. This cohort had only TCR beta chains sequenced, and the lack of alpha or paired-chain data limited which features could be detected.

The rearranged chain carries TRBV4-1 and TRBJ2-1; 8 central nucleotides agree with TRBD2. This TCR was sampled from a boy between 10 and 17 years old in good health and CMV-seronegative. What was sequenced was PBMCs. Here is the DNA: TGCGCCAGCAGCCGCTCTCTCAGCGGGGGATACAATGAGCAGTTCTTC. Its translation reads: CASSRSLSGGYNEQFF.